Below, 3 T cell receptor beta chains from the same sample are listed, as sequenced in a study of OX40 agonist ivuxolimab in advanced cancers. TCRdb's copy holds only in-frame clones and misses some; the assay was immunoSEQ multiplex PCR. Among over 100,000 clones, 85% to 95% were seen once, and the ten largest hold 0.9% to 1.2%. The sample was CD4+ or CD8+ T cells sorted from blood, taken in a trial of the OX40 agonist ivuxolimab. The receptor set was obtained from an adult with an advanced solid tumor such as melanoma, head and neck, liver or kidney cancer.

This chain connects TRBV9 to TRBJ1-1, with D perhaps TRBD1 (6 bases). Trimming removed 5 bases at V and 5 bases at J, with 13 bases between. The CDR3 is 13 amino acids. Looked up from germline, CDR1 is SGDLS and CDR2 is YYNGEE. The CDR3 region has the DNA TGTGCCAGCAGTAGGGTCCAGGGGACTGAAGCTTTCTTT. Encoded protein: CASSRVQGTEAFF.

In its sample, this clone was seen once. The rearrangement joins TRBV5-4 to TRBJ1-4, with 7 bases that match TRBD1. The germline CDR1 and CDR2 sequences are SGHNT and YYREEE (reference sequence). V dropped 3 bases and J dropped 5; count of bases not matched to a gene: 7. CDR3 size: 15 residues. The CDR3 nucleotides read TGTGCCAGCAGCTCAACAGGGGAGGGGAATGAAAAACTGTTTTTT. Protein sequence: CASSSTGEGNEKLFF. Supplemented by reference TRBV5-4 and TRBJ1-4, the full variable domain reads ETGVTQSPTHLIKTRGQQVTLRCSSQSGHNTVSWYQQALGQGPQFIFQYYREEENGRGNFPPRFSGLQFPNYSSELNVNALELDDSALYLCASSSTGEGNEKLFFGSGTQLSVL.

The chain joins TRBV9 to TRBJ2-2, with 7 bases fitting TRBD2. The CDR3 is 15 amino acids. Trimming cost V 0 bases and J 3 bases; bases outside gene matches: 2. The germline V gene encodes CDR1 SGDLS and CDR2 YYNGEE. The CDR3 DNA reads TGTGCCAGCAGCGTAGCTAGCGGACACACCGGGGAGCTGTTTTTT. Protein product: CASSVASGHTGELFF.